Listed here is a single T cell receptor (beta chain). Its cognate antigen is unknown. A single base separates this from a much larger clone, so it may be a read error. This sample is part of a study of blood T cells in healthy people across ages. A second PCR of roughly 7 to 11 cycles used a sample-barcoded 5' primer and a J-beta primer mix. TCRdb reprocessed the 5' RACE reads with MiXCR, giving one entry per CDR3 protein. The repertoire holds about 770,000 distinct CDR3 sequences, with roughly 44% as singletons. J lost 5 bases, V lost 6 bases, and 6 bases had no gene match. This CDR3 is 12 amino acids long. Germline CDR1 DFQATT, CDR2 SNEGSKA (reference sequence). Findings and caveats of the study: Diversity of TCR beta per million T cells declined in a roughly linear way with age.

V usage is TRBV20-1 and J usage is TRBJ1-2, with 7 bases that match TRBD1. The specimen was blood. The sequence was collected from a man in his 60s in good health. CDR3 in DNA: TGCAGTGCCCAGGACAGGTGGTATGGCTACACCTTC. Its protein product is CSAQDRWYGYTF.